This T cell receptor (beta chain) was observed in a study of cytomegalovirus exposure and HLA in healthy donors. Points from the study as a whole: Previous analysis showed most TCR beta V segments were productive about 87% or about 30% of the time.

PCR primers comprised 60 Vbeta and 13 Jbeta primers. Sequencing was performed with immunoSEQ multiplex PCR; in TCRdb, only in-frame clones are kept and a portion is missing. The table records about 200,000 clones, more than 65% of them present only once. Note on this clone: Its specificity is not known. The sample carries other DNA sequences with the same CDR3.

This clonotype was sampled from a woman aged 30 to 39 in good health and CMV-seronegative. The sample taken for sequencing was PBMCs.

The CDR3 is CASSKEIRPGGLGGYTF. CDR3 in DNA: TGTGCCAGCAGCAAAGAAATTAGGCCGGGCGGGTTAGGCGGCTACACCTTC. The V gene is TRBV21-1, the J gene TRBJ1-2. TRBV21-1 is described as a pseudogene. The CDR3 has 17 residues.